The following is a T cell receptor beta chain sequence with its context. Its target is not known. These data are taken from a study of T cell responses to AZD1222 COVID-19 vaccine. TCRdb's table, derived via immunoSEQ multiplex PCR, lists solely in-frame clones and lacks some. The top ten clones hold 1.9% of a sample with 140,000 or so clones, more than 75% of them seen once. Study-wide results and limits: Nearly half of the spike-specific TCRs reportedly recognize variant regions that carry no mutations. CD4 TCRs covered the whole spike, strongest at regions 160-218 and 743-854.

Germline loops: CDR1 SQVTM, CDR2 ANQGSEA. The CDR3 spans 12 residues. Deletions cut 6 bases from V and 2 bases from J, with 10 bases between. The J gene is TRBJ2-5, the V gene TRBV29-1; D uncertain. This receptor was obtained from an adult who received the AZD1222 COVID-19 vaccine. This specimen consisted of peripheral blood, obtained 28 days after the second AZD1222 dose. Here the CDR3 DNA reads TGCAGCGTCGCCCCCGGACAAGAGACCCAGTACTTC. Protein: CSVAPGQETQYF. The full variable domain, rest sourced from reference TRBV29-1 and TRBJ2-5, is SAVISQKPSRDICQRGTSLTIQCQVDSQVTMMFWYRQQPGQSLTLIATANQGSEATYESGFVIDKFPISRPNLTFSTLTVSNMSPEDSSIYLCSVAPGQETQYFGPGTRLLVL.